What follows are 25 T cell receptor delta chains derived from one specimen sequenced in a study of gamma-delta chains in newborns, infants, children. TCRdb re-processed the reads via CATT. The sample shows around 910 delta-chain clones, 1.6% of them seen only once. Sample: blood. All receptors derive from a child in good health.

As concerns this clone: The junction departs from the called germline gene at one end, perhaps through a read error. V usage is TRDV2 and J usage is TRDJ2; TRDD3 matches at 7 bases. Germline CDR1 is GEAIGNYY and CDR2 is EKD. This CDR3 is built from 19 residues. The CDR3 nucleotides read TGTGCCTGTGACACCGGAGGCCTGGGGGGAAAAGCTTTGACAGCACAACCCTTCTTT. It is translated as CACDTGGLGGKALTAQPFF.

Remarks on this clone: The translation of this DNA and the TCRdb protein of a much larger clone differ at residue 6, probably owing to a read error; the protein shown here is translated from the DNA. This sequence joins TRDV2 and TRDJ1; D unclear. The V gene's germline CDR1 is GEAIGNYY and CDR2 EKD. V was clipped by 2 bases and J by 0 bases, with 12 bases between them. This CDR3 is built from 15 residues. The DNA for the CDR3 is TGTGCCTGTGACATTCAGGGACCCCACACCGATAAACTCATCTTT. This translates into CACDIQGPHTDKLIF.

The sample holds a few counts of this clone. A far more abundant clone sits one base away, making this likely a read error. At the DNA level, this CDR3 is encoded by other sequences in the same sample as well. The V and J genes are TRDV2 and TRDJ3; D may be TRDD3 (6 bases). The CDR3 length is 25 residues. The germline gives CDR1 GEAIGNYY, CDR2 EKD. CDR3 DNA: TGCGCCTGTGACGCCACCACGCTTGGGAGGGGGAATCTAGTTTCAAGCTCCTGGGACACCCGACAGATGTTTTTC. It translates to CACDATTLGRGNLVSSSWDTRQMFF.

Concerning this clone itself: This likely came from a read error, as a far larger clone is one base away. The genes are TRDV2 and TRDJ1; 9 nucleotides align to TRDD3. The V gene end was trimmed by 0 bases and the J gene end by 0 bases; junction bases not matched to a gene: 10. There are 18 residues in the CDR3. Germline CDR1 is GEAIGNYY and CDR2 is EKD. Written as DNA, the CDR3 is TGTGCCTGTGACACCCTGATTACTGGGGGACACAACACCGATAAACTCATCTTT. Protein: CACDTLITGGHNTDKLIF.

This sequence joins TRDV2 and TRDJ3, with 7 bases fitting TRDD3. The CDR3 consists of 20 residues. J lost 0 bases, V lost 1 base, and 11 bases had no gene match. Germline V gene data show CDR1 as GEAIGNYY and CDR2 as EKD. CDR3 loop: CACDTLGASSRSWDTRQMFF. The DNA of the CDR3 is TGTGCCTGTGACACGCTGGGGGCATCTTCCCGCTCCTGGGACACCCGACAGATGTTTTTC.

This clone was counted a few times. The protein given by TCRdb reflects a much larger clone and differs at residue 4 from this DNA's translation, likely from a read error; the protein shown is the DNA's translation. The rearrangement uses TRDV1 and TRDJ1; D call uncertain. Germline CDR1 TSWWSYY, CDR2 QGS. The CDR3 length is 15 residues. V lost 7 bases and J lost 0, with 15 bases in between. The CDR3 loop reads CALEVPDGYTDKLIF. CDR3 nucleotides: TGTGCTCTTGAGGTCCCTGATGGGTACACCGATAAACTCATCTTT.

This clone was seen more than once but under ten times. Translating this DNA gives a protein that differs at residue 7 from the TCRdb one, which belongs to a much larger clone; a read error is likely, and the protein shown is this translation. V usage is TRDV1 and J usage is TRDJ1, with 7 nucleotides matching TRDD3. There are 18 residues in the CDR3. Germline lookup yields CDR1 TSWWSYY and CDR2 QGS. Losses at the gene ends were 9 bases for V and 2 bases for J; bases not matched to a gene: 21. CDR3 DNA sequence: TGTGCTCTGCCCCGAAGGACCAGACTGGGGAGGGGGACCGATAAACTCATCTTT. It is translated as CALPRRTRLGRGTDKLIF.

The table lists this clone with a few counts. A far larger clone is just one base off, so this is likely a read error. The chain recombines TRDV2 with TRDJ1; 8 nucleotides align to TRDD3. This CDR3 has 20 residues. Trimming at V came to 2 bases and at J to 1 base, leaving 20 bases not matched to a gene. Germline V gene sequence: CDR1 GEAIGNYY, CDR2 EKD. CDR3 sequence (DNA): TGTGCCTGTGACAAACTCCAAGAACTGAGGGATACGCGTCCCACCGATAAACTCATCTTT. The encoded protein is CACDKLQELRDTRPTDKLIF.

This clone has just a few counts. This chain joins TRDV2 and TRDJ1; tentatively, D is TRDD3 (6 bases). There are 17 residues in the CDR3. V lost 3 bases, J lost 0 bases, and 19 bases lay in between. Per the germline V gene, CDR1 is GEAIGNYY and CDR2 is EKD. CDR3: CACDVLVDTGHTDKLIF. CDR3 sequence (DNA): TGTGCCTGTGACGTACTGGTGGATACCGGGCACACCGATAAACTCATCTTT.

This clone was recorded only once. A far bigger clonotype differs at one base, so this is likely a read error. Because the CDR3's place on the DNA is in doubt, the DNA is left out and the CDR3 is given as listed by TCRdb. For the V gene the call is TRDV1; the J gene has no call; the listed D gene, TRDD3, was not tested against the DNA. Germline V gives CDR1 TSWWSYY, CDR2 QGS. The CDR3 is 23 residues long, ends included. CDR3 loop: CALGELVIVLRYWGIGNTDKLTF.

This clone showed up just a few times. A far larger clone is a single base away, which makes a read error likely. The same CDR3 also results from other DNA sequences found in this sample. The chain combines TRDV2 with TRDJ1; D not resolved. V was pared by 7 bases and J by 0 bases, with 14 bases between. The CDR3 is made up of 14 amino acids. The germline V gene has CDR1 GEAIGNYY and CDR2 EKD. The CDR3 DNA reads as TGTGCCTGCGTCCCGATCCAGTACACCGATAAACTCATCTTT. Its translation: CACVPIQYTDKLIF.

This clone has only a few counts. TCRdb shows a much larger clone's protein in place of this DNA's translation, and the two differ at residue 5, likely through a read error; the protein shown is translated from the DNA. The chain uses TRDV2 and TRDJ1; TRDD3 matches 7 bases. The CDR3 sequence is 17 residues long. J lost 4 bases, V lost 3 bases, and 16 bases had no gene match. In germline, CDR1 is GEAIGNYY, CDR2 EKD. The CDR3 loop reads CACDAEGLGGSDDKLIF. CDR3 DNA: TGTGCCTGTGACGCCGAGGGGCTGGGGGGCAGCGACGATAAACTCATCTTT.

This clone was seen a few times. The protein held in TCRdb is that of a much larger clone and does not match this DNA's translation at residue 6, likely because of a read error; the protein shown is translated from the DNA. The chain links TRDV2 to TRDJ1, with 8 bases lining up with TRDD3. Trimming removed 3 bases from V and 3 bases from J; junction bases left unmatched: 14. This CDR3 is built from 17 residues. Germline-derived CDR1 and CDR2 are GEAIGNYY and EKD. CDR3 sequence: CACDEPGDNKSSDKLIF. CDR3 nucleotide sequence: TGTGCCTGTGACGAACCGGGGGATAATAAATCGTCCGATAAACTCATCTTT.

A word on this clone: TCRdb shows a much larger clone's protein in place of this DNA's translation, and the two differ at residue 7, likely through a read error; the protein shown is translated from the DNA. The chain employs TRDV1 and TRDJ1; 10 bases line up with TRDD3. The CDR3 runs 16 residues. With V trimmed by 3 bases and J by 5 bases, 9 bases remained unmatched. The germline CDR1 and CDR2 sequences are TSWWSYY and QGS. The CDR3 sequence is CALGDSQGGDTDKLIF. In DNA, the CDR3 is TGTGCTCTTGGGGACTCCCAAGGGGGGGATACGGATAAACTCATCTTT.

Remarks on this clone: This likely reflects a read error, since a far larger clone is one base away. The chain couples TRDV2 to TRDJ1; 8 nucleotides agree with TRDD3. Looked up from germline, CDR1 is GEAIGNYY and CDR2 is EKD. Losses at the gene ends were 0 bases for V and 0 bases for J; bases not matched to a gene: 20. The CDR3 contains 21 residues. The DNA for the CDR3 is TGTGCCTGTGACACCGTCGCCCCTCCTTTACTGGGGGCCCTCTACACCGATAAACTCATCTTT. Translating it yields CACDTVAPPLLGALYTDKLIF.

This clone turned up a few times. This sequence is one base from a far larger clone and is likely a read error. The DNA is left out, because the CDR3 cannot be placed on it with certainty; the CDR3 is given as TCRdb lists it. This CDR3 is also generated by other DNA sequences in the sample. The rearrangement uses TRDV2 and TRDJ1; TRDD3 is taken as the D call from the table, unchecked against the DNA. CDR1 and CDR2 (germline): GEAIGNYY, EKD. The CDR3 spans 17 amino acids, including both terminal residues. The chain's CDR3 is CACDTVAGGTGPDKLIF.

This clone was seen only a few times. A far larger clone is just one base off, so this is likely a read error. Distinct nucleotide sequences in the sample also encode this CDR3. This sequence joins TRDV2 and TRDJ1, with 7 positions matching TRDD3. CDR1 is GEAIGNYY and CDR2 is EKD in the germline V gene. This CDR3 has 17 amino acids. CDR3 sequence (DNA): TGTGCCTGCGACACCGAGGGGCTGGGGGGCAGCGACGATAAACTCATCTTT. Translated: CACDTEGLGGSDDKLIF.

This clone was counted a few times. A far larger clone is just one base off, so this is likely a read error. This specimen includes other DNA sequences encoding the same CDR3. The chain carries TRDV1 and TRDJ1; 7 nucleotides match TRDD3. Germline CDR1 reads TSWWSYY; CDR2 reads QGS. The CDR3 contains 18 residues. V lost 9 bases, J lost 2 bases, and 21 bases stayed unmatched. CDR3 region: CALPRRARLGRGTDKLIF. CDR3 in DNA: TGTGCTCTGCCCCGAAGGGCCAGACTGGGGAGAGGGACCGATAAACTCATCTTT.

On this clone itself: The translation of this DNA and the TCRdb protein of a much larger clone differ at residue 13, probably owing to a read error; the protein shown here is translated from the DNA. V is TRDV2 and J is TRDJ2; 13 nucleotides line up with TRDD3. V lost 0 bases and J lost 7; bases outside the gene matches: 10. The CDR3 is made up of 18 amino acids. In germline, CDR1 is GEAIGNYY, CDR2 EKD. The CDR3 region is CACDTVQLGDTPIAQLFF. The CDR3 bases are TGTGCCTGTGACACCGTCCAACTGGGGGATACGCCGATAGCACAACTCTTCTTT.

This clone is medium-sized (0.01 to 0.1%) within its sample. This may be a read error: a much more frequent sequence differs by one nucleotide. This CDR3 reads CACDTVWGTSSWDARQMFF. CDR3 sequence (DNA): TGTGCCTGTGACACCGTCTGGGGGACCAGCTCCTGGGACGCCCGACAGATGTTTTTC. The gene calls are TRDV2 and TRDJ3; 8 nucleotides match TRDD3. CDR3 length: 19 residues. From germline, CDR1 is GEAIGNYY and CDR2 EKD.

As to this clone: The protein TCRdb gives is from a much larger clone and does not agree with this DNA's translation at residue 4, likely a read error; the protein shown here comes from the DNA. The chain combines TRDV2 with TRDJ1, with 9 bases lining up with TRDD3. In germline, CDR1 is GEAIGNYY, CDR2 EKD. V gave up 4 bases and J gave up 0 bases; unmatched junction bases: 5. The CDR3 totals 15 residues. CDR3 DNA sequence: TGTGCCTGTGAACTACTGGGGGACCACACCGATAAACTCATCTTT. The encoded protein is CACELLGDHTDKLIF.

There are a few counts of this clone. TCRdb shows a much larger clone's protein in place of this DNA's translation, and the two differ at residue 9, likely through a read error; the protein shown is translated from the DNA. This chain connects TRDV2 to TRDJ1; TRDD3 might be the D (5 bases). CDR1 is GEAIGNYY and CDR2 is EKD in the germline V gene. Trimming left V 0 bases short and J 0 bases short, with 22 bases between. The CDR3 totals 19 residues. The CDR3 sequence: CACDTLNGVPPGYTDKLIF. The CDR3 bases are TGTGCCTGTGACACCTTGAATGGGGTGCCTCCCGGCTACACCGATAAACTCATCTTT.

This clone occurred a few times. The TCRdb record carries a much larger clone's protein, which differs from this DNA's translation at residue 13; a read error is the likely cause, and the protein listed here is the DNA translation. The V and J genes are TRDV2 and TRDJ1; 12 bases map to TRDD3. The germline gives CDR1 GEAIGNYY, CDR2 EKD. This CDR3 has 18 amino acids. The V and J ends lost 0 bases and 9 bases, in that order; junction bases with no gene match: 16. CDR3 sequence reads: CACDTVSGGYDRALQLIF. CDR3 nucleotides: TGTGCCTGTGACACCGTATCTGGGGGATACGATAGGGCCCTCCAACTCATCTTT.

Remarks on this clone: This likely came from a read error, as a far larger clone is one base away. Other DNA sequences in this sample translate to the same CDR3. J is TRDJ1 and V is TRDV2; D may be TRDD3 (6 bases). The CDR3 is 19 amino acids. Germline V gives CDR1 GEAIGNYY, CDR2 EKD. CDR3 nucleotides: TGTGCCTGTGACACCTTGAATGGGGGGCCTCCCGGCTACACCGACAAACTCATCTTT. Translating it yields CACDTLNGGPPGYTDKLIF.

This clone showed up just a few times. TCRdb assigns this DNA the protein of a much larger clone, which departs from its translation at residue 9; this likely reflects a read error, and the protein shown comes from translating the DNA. The CDR3 sequence is CACDTVGAHTDKLIF. The CDR3 DNA reads TGTGCCTGTGACACGGTGGGGGCCCACACCGATAAACTCATCTTT. This chain joins TRDV2 and TRDJ1; TRDD3 might be the D (6 bases). The CDR3 extends over 15 amino acids. From germline, CDR1 is GEAIGNYY and CDR2 EKD. The V end lost 1 base, the J end lost 0 bases, and 11 bases lay between the germline ends.